This T cell receptor beta chain was recorded in a study of shared clonotypes between healthy human individuals. TCRdb's table, derived via immunoSEQ multiplex PCR, lists solely in-frame clones and lacks some. This table has some 580,000 clones, 95% to 98% appearing once. V was clipped by 2 bases and J by 1 base, with 9 bases between them. Germline CDR1 is SGHNT and CDR2 is YYREEE (reference sequence). This CDR3 is 14 amino acids long. This clone was seen only once. The sequencing input was naive CD4+ T cells sorted from blood. The subset here: CD45RA+ positively selected. V usage is TRBV5-4 and J usage is TRBJ1-2; D not certain. The sequence derives from a woman aged 30 to 39 in good health. This CDR3 reads CASSFDDGNYGYTF. DNA for the CDR3: TGTGCCAGCAGCTTTGATGACGGTAACTATGGCTACACCTTC.